This is a list of T cell receptor beta chains from one sample in a study of identical twins. TCRdb redid the calling of the 5' RACE reads with MiXCR, one entry per CDR3 protein. This sample yields roughly 500,000 distinct CDR3 sequences, of which 22% are seen a single time; 0.8% to 1% belongs to the top ten. The sample was also linked to a second study, of T cells expressing NK-cell markers.

Sequenced input: CD4+ T cells sorted from blood. All receptors derive from a woman under 30 in good health. Both conserved end residues are part of each CDR3. A D gene is named only where the DNA matches it firmly. Not all rows give a size; the values are once, few, many and, for expanded clones, a class.

few TRBD1 15 TRBJ2-2 TRBV12-3/TRBV12-4 TGTGCCAGCAGTCCACAGGGGCGGAGAACCGGGGAGCTGTTTTTT CASSPQGRRTGELFF
. TRBD1 14 TRBJ2-1 TRBV6-5 TGTGCCAGCAGTTACGGACAGGGGAAAGGTGAGCAGTTCTTC CASSYGQGKGEQFF
few TRBD1 15 TRBJ2-1 TRBV15 TGTGCCACCAGCACCTTTTCGACAGGGCTAAATGAGCAGTTCTTC CATSTFSTGLNEQFF
few . 16 TRBJ1-2 TRBV6-1 TGTGCCAGCAGCCAACTGGGGGCCGCCACAAAGAATGGCTACACCTTC CASSQLGAATKNGYTF
many . 13 TRBJ2-5 TRBV20-1 TGCAGTGCTAACGCATACACCCAAGAGACCCAGTACTTC CSANAYTQETQYF
. . 15 TRBJ2-2 TRBV3-1 TGTGCCAGCAGCCCTACTCCAGAGAACACCGGGGAGCTGTTTTTT CASSPTPENTGELFF
many . 13 TRBJ1-2 TRBV29-1 TGCAGCGTTGAAAGGCGGGGCAACTATGGCTACACCTTC CSVERRGNYGYTF
. TRBD2 13 TRBJ2-3 TRBV20-1 TGCAGTGGCTCCCTAGCGGGGGGGCATACGCAGTATTTT CSGSLAGGHTQYF
. . 16 TRBJ1-1 TRBV7-9 TGTGCCAGCAGCCAAATGGGTGCTCCCGATCGCGCTGAAGCTTTCTTT CASSQMGAPDRAEAFF
. . 13 TRBJ1-1 TRBV28 TGTGCCAGCAGCCCGGGACGAACCACTGAAGCTTTCTTT CASSPGRTTEAFF
. . 16 TRBJ1-5 TRBV27 TGTGCCAGCAGTTTATTCGGGGGCAGGTCGAGGCAGCCCCAGCATTTT CASSLFGGRSRQPQHF
. . 14 TRBJ2-2 TRBV19 TGTGCCAGTAGTATCACCGCGAACACCGGGGAGCTGTTTTTT CASSITANTGELFF
. . 13 TRBJ1-6 TRBV5-1 TGCGCCAGCAGCTTGTCGGAAAATTCACCCCTCCACTTT CASSLSENSPLHF
few . 15 TRBJ2-2 TRBV7-7 TGTGCTAGCAGCCCACGGGCTAGTGTCTCCGGGGAGCTGTTTTTT CASSPRASVSGELFF
. TRBD2 13 TRBJ2-1 TRBV7-2 TGTGCTACCCGGACTAGCGGATACAATGAGCAGTTCTTC CATRTSGYNEQFF
. . 13 TRBJ2-2 TRBV24-1 TGTGCCACCCAGGGACGGAACACCGGGGAGCTGTTTTTT CATQGRNTGELFF